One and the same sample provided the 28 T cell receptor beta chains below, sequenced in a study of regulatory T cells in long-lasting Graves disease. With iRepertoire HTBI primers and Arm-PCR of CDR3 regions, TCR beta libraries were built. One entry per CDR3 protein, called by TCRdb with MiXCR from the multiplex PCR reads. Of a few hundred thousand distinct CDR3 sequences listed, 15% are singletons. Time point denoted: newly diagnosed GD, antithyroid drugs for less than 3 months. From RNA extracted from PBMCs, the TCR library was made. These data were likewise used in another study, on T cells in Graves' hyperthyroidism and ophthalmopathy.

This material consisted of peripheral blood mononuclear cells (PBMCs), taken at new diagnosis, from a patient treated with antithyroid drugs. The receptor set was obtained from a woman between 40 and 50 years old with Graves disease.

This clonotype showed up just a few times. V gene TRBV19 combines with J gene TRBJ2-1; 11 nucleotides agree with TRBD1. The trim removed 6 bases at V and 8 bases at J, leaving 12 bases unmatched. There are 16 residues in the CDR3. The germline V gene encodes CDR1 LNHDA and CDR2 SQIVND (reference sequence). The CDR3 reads CASRGSGTGGMDEQFF. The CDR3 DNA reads TGTGCCAGTAGGGGCTCCGGGACAGGGGGTATGGATGAGCAGTTCTTC.

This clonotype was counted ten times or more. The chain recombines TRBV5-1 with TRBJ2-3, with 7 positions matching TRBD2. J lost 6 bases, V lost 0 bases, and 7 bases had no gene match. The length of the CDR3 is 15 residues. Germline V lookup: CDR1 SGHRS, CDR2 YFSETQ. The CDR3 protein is CASSLEASGPDTQYF. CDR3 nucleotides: TGCGCCAGCAGCTTGGAGGCTAGCGGCCCGGATACGCAGTATTTT.

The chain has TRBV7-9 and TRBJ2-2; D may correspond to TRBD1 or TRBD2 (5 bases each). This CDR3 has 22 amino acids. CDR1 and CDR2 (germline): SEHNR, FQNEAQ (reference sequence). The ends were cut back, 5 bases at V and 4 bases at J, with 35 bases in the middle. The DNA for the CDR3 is TGTGCCAGCAGCCCATTAAAGTCCGGGACCCAGAAAGGCCCGTATGGCACCGGGGAGCTGTTTTTT. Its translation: CASSPLKSGTQKGPYGTGELFF.

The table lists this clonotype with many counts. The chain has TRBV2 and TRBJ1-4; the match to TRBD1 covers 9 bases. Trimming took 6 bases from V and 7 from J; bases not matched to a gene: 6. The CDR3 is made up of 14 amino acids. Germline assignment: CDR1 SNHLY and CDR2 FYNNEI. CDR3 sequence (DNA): TGTGCCAGCAGGCTACAGGGGGCGGGTGAAAAACTGTTTTTT. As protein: CASRLQGAGEKLFF.

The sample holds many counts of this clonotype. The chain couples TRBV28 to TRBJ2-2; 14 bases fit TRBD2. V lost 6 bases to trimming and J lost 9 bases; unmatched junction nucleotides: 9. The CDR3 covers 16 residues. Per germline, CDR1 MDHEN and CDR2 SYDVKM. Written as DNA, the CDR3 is TGTGCCAGCAGGCCAGCGGGACTAGCGGGAGACCGGGAGCTGTTTTTT. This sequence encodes CASRPAGLAGDRELFF.

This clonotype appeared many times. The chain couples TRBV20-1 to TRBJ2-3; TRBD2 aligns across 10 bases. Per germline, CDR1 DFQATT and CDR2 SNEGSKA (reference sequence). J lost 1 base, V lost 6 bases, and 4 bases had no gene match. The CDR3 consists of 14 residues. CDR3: CSASSGSGTDTQYF. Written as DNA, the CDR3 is TGCAGTGCCTCTAGCGGGAGCGGCACAGATACGCAGTATTTT.

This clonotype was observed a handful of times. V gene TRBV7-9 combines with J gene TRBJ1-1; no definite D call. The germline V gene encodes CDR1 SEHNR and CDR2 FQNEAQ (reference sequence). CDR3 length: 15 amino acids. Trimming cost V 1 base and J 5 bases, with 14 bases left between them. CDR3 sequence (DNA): TGTGCCAGCAGCTTAGTGGACCGAGAGTGGACTGAAGCTTTCTTT. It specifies CASSLVDREWTEAFF.

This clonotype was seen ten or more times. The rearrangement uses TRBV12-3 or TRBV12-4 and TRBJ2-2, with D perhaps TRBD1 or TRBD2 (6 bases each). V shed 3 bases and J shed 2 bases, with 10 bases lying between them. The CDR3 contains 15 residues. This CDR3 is CASSLGGPNTGELFF. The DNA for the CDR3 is TGTGCCAGCAGTTTGGGGGGCCCCAACACCGGGGAGCTGTTTTTT.

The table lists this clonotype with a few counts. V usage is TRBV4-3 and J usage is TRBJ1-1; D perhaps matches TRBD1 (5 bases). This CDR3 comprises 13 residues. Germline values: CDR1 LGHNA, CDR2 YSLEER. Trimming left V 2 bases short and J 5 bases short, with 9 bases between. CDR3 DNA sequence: TGCGCCAGCAGCCAAACATCAGGGACTGAAGCTTTCTTT. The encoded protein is CASSQTSGTEAFF.

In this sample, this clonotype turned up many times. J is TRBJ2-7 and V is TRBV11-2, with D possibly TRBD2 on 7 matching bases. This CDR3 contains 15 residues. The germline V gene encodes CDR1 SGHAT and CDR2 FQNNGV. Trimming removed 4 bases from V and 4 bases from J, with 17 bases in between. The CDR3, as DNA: TGTGCCAGCAGCTATAGTGGCAGGGGAGGGTACGAGCAGTACTTC. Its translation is CASSYSGRGGYEQYF.

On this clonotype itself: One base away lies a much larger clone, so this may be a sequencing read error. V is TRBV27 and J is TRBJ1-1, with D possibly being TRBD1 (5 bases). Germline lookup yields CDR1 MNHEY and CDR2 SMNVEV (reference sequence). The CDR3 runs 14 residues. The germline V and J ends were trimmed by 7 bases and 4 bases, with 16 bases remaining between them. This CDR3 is CASTPDGASTEAFF. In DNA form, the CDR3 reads TGTGCCAGCACCCCAGACGGGGCGAGCACTGAAGCTTTCTTT.

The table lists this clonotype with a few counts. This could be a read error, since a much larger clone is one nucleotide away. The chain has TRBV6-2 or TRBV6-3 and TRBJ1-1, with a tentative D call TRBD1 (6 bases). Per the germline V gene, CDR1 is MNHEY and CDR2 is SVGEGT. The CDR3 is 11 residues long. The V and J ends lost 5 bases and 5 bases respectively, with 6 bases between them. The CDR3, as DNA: TGTGCCAGCAGTCAGGGGACTGAAGCTTTCTTT. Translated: CASSQGTEAFF.

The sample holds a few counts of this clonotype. CDR3 sequence: CASSLWAGGRKNIQYF. CDR3 sequence (DNA): TGTGCCAGCAGTTTATGGGCAGGGGGCCGCAAAAACATTCAGTACTTC. This rearrangement joins TRBV12-3 or TRBV12-4 to TRBJ2-4; 8 bases fit TRBD1. Losses at the gene ends were 2 bases for V and 3 bases for J; bases not matched to a gene: 6. There are 16 residues in the CDR3.

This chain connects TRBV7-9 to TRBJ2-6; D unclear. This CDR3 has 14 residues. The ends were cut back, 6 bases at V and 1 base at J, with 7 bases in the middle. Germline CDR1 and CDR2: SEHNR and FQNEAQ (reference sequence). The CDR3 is CASRRESGANVLTF. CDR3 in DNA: TGTGCCAGCAGGCGCGAGTCTGGGGCCAACGTCCTGACTTTC.

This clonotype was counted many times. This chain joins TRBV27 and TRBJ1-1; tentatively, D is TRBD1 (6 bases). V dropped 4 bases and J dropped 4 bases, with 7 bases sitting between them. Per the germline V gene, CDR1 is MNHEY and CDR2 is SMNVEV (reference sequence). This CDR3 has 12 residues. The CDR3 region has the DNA TGTGCCAGCAGTTCAGGGGTCACTGAAGCTTTCTTT. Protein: CASSSGVTEAFF.

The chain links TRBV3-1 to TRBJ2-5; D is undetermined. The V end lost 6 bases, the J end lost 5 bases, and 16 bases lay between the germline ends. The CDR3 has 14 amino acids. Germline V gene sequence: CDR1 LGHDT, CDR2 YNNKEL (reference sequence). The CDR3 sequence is CASSKDRRMETQYF. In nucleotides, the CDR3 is TGTGCCAGCAGTAAGGACCGCCGAATGGAGACCCAGTACTTC.

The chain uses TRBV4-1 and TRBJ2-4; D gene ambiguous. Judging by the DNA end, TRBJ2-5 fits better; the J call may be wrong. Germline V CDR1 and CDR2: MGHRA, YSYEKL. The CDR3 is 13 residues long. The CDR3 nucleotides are TGCGCCAGCAGCCAATCCAACGCGGAGACCCAGTACTTC. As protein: CASSQSNAETQYF.

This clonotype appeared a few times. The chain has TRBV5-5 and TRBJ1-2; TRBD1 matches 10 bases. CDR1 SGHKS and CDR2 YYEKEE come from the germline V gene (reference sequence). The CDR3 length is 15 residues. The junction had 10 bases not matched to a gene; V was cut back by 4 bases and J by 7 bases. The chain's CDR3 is CASSTDRGLMGGYTF. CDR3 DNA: TGTGCCAGCAGCACTGACAGGGGGCTAATGGGTGGCTACACCTTC.

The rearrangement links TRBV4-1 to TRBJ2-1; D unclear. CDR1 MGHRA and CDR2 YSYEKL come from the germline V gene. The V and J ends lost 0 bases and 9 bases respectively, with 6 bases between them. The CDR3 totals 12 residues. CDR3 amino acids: CASSQDGVEQFF. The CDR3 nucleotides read TGCGCCAGCAGCCAAGATGGTGTTGAGCAGTTCTTC.

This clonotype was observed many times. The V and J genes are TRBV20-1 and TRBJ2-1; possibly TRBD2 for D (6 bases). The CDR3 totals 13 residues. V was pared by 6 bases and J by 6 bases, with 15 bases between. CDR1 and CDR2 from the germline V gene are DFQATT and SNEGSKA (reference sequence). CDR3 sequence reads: CSASGLYPNEQFF. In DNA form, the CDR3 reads TGCAGTGCCTCGGGACTGTATCCCAATGAGCAGTTCTTC.

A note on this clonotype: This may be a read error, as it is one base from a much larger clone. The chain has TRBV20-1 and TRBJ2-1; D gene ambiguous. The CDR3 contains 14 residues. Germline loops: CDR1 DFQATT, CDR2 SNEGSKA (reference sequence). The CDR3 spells CSARDIIGHNEQCF. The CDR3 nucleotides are TGCAGTGCTAGAGATATCATTGGCCACAATGAGCAGTGCTTC.

Written as DNA, the CDR3 is TGTGCCAGCAGAGGTCAGCGGGAGCGGGGCGGGGAGCTGTTTTTT. Protein: CASRGQRERGGELFF. The rearrangement links TRBV28 to TRBJ2-2; 8 nucleotides align to TRBD2. The CDR3 is made up of 15 amino acids. The germline V gene has CDR1 MDHEN and CDR2 SYDVKM. The J segment lost 7 bases and the V segment lost 6 bases, leaving 10 bases of the junction unmatched.

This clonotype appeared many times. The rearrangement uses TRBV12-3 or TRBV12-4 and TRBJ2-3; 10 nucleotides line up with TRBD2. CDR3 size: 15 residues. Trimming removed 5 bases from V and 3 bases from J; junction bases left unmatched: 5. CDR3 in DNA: TGTGCCAGCAGTCTACTAGCGGGAAGTACAGATACGCAGTATTTT. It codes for CASSLLAGSTDTQYF.

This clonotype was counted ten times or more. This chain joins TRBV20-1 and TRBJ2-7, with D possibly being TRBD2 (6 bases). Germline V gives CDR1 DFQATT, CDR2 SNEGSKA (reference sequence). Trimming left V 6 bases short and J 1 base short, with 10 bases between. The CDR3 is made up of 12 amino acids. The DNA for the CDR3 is TGCAGTGCCGGGGACTTGTCCTACGAGCAGTACTTC. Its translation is CSAGDLSYEQYF.

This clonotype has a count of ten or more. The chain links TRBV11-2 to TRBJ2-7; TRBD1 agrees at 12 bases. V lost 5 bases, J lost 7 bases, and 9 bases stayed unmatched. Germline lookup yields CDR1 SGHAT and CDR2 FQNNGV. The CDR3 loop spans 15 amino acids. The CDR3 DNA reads TGTGCCAGCAGCACGCGGGACAGGGGGCCTGGGGAGCAGTACTTC. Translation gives CASSTRDRGPGEQYF.

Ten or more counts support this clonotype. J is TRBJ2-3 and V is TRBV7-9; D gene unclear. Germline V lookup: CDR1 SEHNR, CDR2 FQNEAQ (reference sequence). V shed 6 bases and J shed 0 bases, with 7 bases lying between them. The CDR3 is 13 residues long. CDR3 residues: CASRTPSTDTQYF. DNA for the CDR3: TGTGCCAGCAGGACCCCTAGCACAGATACGCAGTATTTT.

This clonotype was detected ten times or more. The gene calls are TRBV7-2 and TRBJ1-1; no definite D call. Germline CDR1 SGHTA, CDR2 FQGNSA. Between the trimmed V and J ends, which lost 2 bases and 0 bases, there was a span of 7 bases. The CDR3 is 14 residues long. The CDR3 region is CASSLSFMNTEAFF. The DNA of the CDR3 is TGTGCCAGCAGCTTATCCTTCATGAACACTGAAGCTTTCTTT.

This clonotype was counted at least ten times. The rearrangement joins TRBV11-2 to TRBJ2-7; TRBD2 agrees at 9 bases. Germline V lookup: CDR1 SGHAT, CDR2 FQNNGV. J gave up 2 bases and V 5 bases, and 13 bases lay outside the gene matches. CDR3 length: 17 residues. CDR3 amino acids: CASSHEGATSGTYEQYF. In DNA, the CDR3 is TGTGCCAGCAGCCACGAAGGTGCGACTAGCGGTACCTACGAGCAGTACTTC. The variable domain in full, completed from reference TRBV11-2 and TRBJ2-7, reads EAGVAQSPRYKIIEKRQSVAFWCNPISGHATLYWYQQILGQGPKLLIQFQNNGVVDDSQLPKDRFSAERLKGVDSTLKIQPAKLEDSAVYLCASSHEGATSGTYEQYFGPGTRLTVT.